Sequencing of this T cell receptor beta chain was carried out in a study of T cell responses to AZD1222 COVID-19 vaccine. Points from the study as a whole: Clonal diversity was possibly underestimated, and the donors were mostly white British, with more females. Spike-specific TCRs gained breadth and depth after people received two AZD1222 doses. In the spike-specific TCR repertoire, nearly half reportedly target unmutated variant regions.

About this clone itself: The antigen is not known.

Sequencing was performed with immunoSEQ multiplex PCR; in TCRdb, only in-frame clones are kept and a portion is missing. The data show tens of thousands of clones, approximately 88% seen once. Second-dose intervals of approximately 4 or approximately 12 weeks were pooled. The sequences come from peripheral blood, collected 28 days after the second AZD1222 dose. The TCR comes from an adult who received the AZD1222 COVID-19 vaccine.

CDR3 residues: CASSPGTGGQDTQYF. CDR3 in DNA: TGTGCCAGCAGCCCCGGGACAGGGGGCCAAGATACGCAGTATTTT. This chain connects TRBV7-3 to TRBJ2-3; TRBD1 matches 12 bases. V was clipped by 5 bases and J by 5 bases; unmatched bases: 5. The length of the CDR3 is 15 residues. Germline CDR1 is SGHTA and CDR2 is FQGTGA.